Listed here are 5 T cell receptor beta chains from one sample, sequenced in a study of neurological immune-mediated disorders. TCRdb re-called the 5' RACE reads through MiXCR, storing one row per CDR3 protein. The sample consists of 30,000 to 45,000 distinct CDR3 sequences, around 10% of them appearing once. Material: CD4+ T cells from blood. The receptors here all came from a woman aged 30 to 39 with HTLV-1-associated myelopathy (HAM/TSP).

This clonotype showed up many times. The rearrangement links TRBV5-5 to TRBJ2-3, with TRBD1 as a possible D gene (5 bases). The CDR3 is 12 amino acids. In germline, CDR1 is SGHKS, CDR2 YYEKEE (reference sequence). The germline V and J ends were trimmed by 7 bases and 6 bases, with 12 bases remaining between them. CDR3 nucleotides: TGTGCCAGCGCAGACAGTCGTGATACGCAGTATTTT. It yields the protein CASADSRDTQYF.

This clonotype was counted ten times or more. The CDR3 loop is CASSSPGGQGHSPLHF. The CDR3 nucleotides are TGTGCCAGCAGTTCCCCCGGCGGACAGGGGCATTCACCCCTCCACTTT. V usage is TRBV12-3 or TRBV12-4 and J usage is TRBJ1-6; TRBD1 matches at 9 bases. J was trimmed by 8 bases and V by 4 bases; bases with no gene match: 9. The CDR3 has 16 residues.

This clonotype occurred many times. The V call is TRBV5-1, the J call TRBJ1-4, with TRBD1 matching 10 bases. With 0 bases clipped from V and 0 bases from J, the junction kept 2 bases outside the gene matches. The CDR3 loop spans 17 amino acids. The germline V gene has CDR1 SGHRS and CDR2 YFSETQ. The chain's CDR3 is CASSLGQGAATNEKLFF. CDR3 DNA: TGCGCCAGCAGCTTGGGACAGGGGGCCGCAACTAATGAAAAACTGTTTTTT.

This clonotype came up many times. The rearrangement joins TRBV20-1 to TRBJ1-5; 7 nucleotides line up with TRBD1. V shed 0 bases, J shed 5 bases, and the junction held 4 bases outside the gene matches. The CDR3 contains 14 residues. CDR1 and CDR2 (germline): DFQATT, SNEGSKA (reference sequence). As DNA, the CDR3 is TGCAGTGCTAGAGAGACAGGGATGGATCAGCCCCAGCATTTT. Encoded protein: CSARETGMDQPQHF.

In its sample, this clonotype was seen many times. V gene TRBV5-1 combines with J gene TRBJ1-3; D ambiguous. V was cut by 0 bases and J by 4 bases, with 2 bases left in between. This CDR3 contains 12 residues. CDR1 is SGHRS and CDR2 is YFSETQ in the germline V gene. The CDR3 loop reads CASSLEGNTIYF. The CDR3 DNA reads TGCGCCAGCAGCTTGGAAGGAAACACCATATATTTT.